What follows are 6 T cell receptor beta chains derived from one specimen sequenced in a study of T cell repertoires in cytomegalovirus infection. TCRdb analysed the reads with MiXCR anew, one entry per CDR3 protein. The data contain some 300,000 distinct CDR3 sequences, roughly 13% of them seen just once; the ten biggest clones take up 7.5% to 10%. The sequencing input was PBMCs. These receptors originate from a human donor in good health (CMV status not recorded). Some clones in this sample may be carry-over from other donors' samples.

The V and J genes are TRBV7-8 and TRBJ2-6, with D possibly being TRBD1 (6 bases). V was clipped by 4 bases and J by 4 bases, with 11 bases between them. From germline, CDR1 is SGHVS and CDR2 FQNEAQ. There are 15 residues in the CDR3. The CDR3 nucleotides read TGTGCCAGCAGCTCAGGGGTAGGAGGGGCCAACGTCCTGACTTTC. Its translation: CASSSGVGGANVLTF.

The chain recombines TRBV20-1 with TRBJ2-1; D is undetermined. The V end lost 3 bases, the J end lost 8 bases, and 8 bases lay between the germline ends. This CDR3 comprises 11 residues. Germline CDR1 reads DFQATT; CDR2 reads SNEGSKA (reference sequence). Here the CDR3 DNA reads TGCAGTGCTAGTCCCAACGATGAGCAGTTCTTC. Residues: CSASPNDEQFF.

This clonotype has ten or more counts. The CDR3 DNA reads TGCAGTGCTAGAGATCACAGGGGGACGCAGAGCTACACCTTC. Translating gives CSARDHRGTQSYTF. The V call is TRBV20-1, the J call TRBJ1-2; 8 bases map to TRBD1. After removal of 0 bases from V and 9 bases from J, the junction contained 9 bases not matched to a gene. CDR1 is DFQATT, CDR2 SNEGSKA, per germline (reference sequence). The CDR3 has 14 amino acids.

The gene calls are TRBV20-1 and TRBJ2-1, with TRBD2 matching 9 bases. Looked up from germline, CDR1 is DFQATT and CDR2 is SNEGSKA (reference sequence). The trim removed 0 bases at V and 9 bases at J, leaving 6 bases unmatched. The CDR3 spans 14 residues. DNA for the CDR3: TGCAGTGCTAGAGACCTAGCGGGATTTCCTGAGCAGTTCTTC. Translated, it gives CSARDLAGFPEQFF.

This chain joins TRBV27 and TRBJ2-7, with D maybe TRBD2 (5 bases). CDR3 length: 15 residues. Germline V gene lookup returns CDR1 MNHEY and CDR2 SMNVEV (reference sequence). Between the trimmed V and J ends, which lost 8 bases and 1 base, there was a span of 18 bases. DNA of the CDR3: TGTGCCAGCCCCCGATCGCGGAGGAGATCCTACGAGCAGTACTTC. Protein product: CASPRSRRRSYEQYF.

Note on this clonotype: A much larger clonotype is one base distant, so this may be a read error. This chain links TRBV28 with TRBJ1-1; D gene uncertain. V was shortened by 6 bases and J by 0 bases, with 2 bases between the two germline ends. The CDR3 consists of 11 residues. Germline-derived CDR1 and CDR2 are MDHEN and SYDVKM. Here the CDR3 reads CASRLNTEAFF. The DNA of the CDR3 is TGTGCCAGCAGACTGAACACTGAAGCTTTCTTT.